Listed here are 7 T cell receptor beta chains from one sample, sequenced in a study of blood T cell repertoires in COVID-19. Repertoires were generated with immunoSEQ multiplex PCR, while TCRdb's copy carries only in-frame clones and drops some. The table shows over 200,000 clones, with 80% to 85% occurring only once. The sample consisted of PBMCs or T cells enriched from blood (not recorded which). The origin of the receptors is a woman in her 50s with acute COVID-19.

The V gene is TRBV7-2, the J gene TRBJ2-7; 7 bases map to TRBD1. This CDR3 spans 14 amino acids. In germline, CDR1 is SGHTA, CDR2 FQGNSA. V trimming: 1 base; J trimming: 2 bases; junction bases outside the gene matches: 2. In nucleotides, the CDR3 is TGTGCCAGCAGCTTAGTACAGGGGACCTACGAGCAGTACTTC. It is translated as CASSLVQGTYEQYF.

V usage is TRBV10-3 and J usage is TRBJ2-7; 8 bases are a match to TRBD2. The CDR3 is made up of 14 amino acids. Trimming removed 4 bases from V and 3 bases from J; junction bases left unmatched: 5. The germline V gene has CDR1 ENHRY and CDR2 SYGVKD. The CDR3 nucleotides are TGTGCCATCAGTGGCGGGGGGCAACTCTACGAGCAGTACTTC. Translated: CAISGGGQLYEQYF.

The chain couples TRBV18 to TRBJ1-6; a possible D gene is TRBD1 (6 bases). CDR1 is KGHSH and CDR2 is LQKENI in the germline V gene. Deletions cut 6 bases from V and 9 bases from J, with 24 bases between. This CDR3 region has 17 residues. CDR3: CASSPQQNRDKASPLHF. For the CDR3, the DNA is TGTGCCAGCTCCCCTCAGCAAAACCGGGACAAGGCTTCACCCCTCCACTTT. The variable domain in full, completed from reference TRBV18 and TRBJ1-6, reads NAGVMQNPRHLVRRRGQEARLRCSPMKGHSHVYWYRQLPEEGLKFMVYLQKENIIDESGMPKERFSAEFPKEGPSILRIQQVVRGDSAAYFCASSPQQNRDKASPLHFGNGTRLTVT.

This clone was seen a handful of times. The chain has TRBV3-1 (or the pseudogene TRBV3-2) and TRBJ1-2, with a possible D match to TRBD1 (6 bases). The CDR3 has 12 amino acids. Germline V gene lookup returns CDR1 LGHDT and CDR2 YNNKEL (reference sequence). V lost 10 bases and J lost 1, with 10 bases in between. The CDR3 nucleotides are TGTGCCACGCAACAGGGTAACTATGGCTACACCTTC. This encodes CATQQGNYGYTF.

The chain links TRBV14 to TRBJ2-2; TRBD2 matches at 8 bases. This CDR3 spans 16 amino acids. Germline V gives CDR1 SGHDN, CDR2 FVKESK. Trimming cost V 1 base and J 5 bases; bases outside gene matches: 6. The CDR3 spells CASSQVPAGVTGELFF. CDR3 bases: TGTGCCAGCAGCCAAGTACCAGCGGGAGTTACCGGGGAGCTGTTTTTT.

This chain uses TRBV9 with TRBJ2-5; tentatively, D is TRBD1 (6 bases). This CDR3 has 15 amino acids. The germline V gene has CDR1 SGDLS and CDR2 YYNGEE. V lost 4 bases, J lost 5 bases, and 18 bases lay in between. The CDR3 bases are TGTGCCAGCAGCTCCCCTTTAGGGCAGGGGGAGACCCAGTACTTC. Its protein is CASSSPLGQGETQYF.

This clone was picked up one time. The chain uses TRBV5-6 and TRBJ1-2, with D possibly TRBD1 on 6 matching bases. There are 13 residues in the CDR3. The germline V gene has CDR1 SGHDT and CDR2 YYEEEE. V was trimmed by 9 bases and J by 4 bases, leaving 16 bases between them. CDR3 protein: CATAGAQLYGYTF. CDR3 coding DNA: TGTGCCACCGCAGGGGCCCAACTCTATGGCTACACCTTC.